The sample holds many counts of the clone carrying this TCR beta chain. Its matching antigen is unknown. The CDR3 goes on 3 residues after the read ends, and that part is filled in from the germline J gene. The entry originates in a study of T cell clonality in common variable immunodeficiency. Profiling relied on immunoSEQ multiplex PCR, and the TCRdb table lists in-frame clones only, not all of them. The sample is made up of approximately 42,000 clones, none counted only once. Germline CDR1 SGHNT, CDR2 YYREEE (reference sequence). CDR3 length: 16 residues. Study-wide points: Compared with healthy controls, CVID subjects showed increased TCRbeta clonality, mostly in about a third.

This clonotype was obtained from a person aged 18 to 70 in good health. The chain uses TRBV5-4 and TRBJ1-2; tentative D call: TRBD1 (5 bases). The sample consisted of peripheral blood mononuclear cells. CDR3 in amino acids: CASSSGLAGDRETYTF. The CDR3 bases that were read are TGTGCCAGCAGCTCGGGACTAGCGGGAGATAGGGAGACC.